One sample yielded the 21 T cell receptor beta chains listed below, sequenced in a study of blood T cell repertoires in COVID-19. Sequenced by immunoSEQ multiplex PCR; TCRdb stores in-frame clones only, minus some. The sample has some 160,000 clones; around 87% are singletons. Sequenced: PBMCs or T cells enriched from blood (not recorded which). These receptors all stem from a woman between 45 and 60 years old who had recovered from COVID-19.

CDR3 DNA sequence: TGTGCCACCAGCCCCCGACTAGCGGGGGGTCCGCAAGAGACCCAGTACTTC. This gives the protein CATSPRLAGGPQETQYF. The V and J genes are TRBV15 and TRBJ2-5, with 13 nucleotides matching TRBD2. The CDR3 is 17 residues long. The germline gives CDR1 LNHNV, CDR2 YYDKDF (reference sequence). J lost 2 bases, V lost 5 bases, and 8 bases had no gene match. The full variable domain, with the rest looked up from reference TRBV15 and TRBJ2-5, is DAMVIQNPRYQVTQFGKPVTLSCSQTLNHNVMYWYQQKSSQAPKLLFHYYDKDFNNEADTPDNFQSRRPNTSFCFLDIRSPGLGDTAMYLCATSPRLAGGPQETQYFGPGTRLLVL.

This chain connects TRBV13 to TRBJ2-1, with D perhaps matching TRBD2 (7 bases). Looked up from germline, CDR1 is PRHDT and CDR2 is FYEKMQ (reference sequence). The V end lost 1 base, the J end lost 1 base, and 26 bases lay between the germline ends. The CDR3 runs to 21 residues. The CDR3 nucleotides are TGTGCCAGCAGCTTAGTACCCGGGGCATCGGGGGGCCAGGGGTCCTACAATGAGCAGTTCTTC. It encodes CASSLVPGASGGQGSYNEQFF.

The gene calls are TRBV5-1 and TRBJ1-1, with TRBD1 identical over 10 bases. V dropped 4 bases and J dropped 10; count of bases not matched to a gene: 10. The V gene's germline CDR1 is SGHRS and CDR2 YFSETQ. CDR3 length: 14 amino acids. CDR3 residues: CASSLGTGDERAFF. In nucleotides, the CDR3 is TGCGCCAGCAGCCTGGGGACAGGGGATGAGAGAGCTTTCTTT.

The chain carries TRBV7-9 and TRBJ1-1; D gene ambiguous. The length of the CDR3 is 12 residues. Per the germline V gene, CDR1 is SEHNR and CDR2 is FQNEAQ (reference sequence). The V end lost 5 bases, the J end lost 6 bases, and 10 bases lay between the germline ends. The CDR3 coding sequence is TGTGCCAGCAGCCTGGGAGGTGCTGAAGCTTTCTTT. This gives the protein CASSLGGAEAFF.

This chain connects TRBV5-1 to TRBJ1-1; 7 bases are shared with TRBD1. The germline gives CDR1 SGHRS, CDR2 YFSETQ. The CDR3 is made up of 15 amino acids. The ends lost 6 bases at V and 3 bases at J; junction bases unmatched: 11. The CDR3 sequence: CASILTGVEHTEAFF. In nucleotides, the CDR3 is TGCGCCAGCATCCTAACAGGGGTCGAACACACTGAAGCTTTCTTT.

The chain employs TRBV11-2 and TRBJ2-1, with D maybe TRBD2 (6 bases). CDR1 is SGHAT, CDR2 FQNNGV, per germline. Deletions cut 4 bases from V and 3 bases from J, with 10 bases between. The length of the CDR3 is 14 residues. CDR3: CASSSLRGYNEQFF. CDR3 DNA sequence: TGTGCCAGCAGCTCTCTGCGGGGCTACAATGAGCAGTTCTTC. Full variable domain (rest looked up from reference TRBV11-2 and TRBJ2-1): EAGVAQSPRYKIIEKRQSVAFWCNPISGHATLYWYQQILGQGPKLLIQFQNNGVVDDSQLPKDRFSAERLKGVDSTLKIQPAKLEDSAVYLCASSSLRGYNEQFFGPGTRLTVL.

This clone appeared a single time. The V and J genes are TRBV19 and TRBJ2-5; 8 nucleotides agree with TRBD1. Germline-derived CDR1 and CDR2 are LNHDA and SQIVND (reference sequence). Germline trimming cut 2 bases from V and 5 bases from J; bases unmatched to any gene: 4. This CDR3 is 14 amino acids long. This CDR3 is CASSIQGAQETQYF. CDR3 in DNA: TGTGCCAGTAGTATACAGGGGGCACAGGAGACCCAGTACTTC.

Of note for this clone: At one end the junction does not follow the germline gene, possibly because of a read error. The chain employs TRBV7-3 and TRBJ1-1; 9 positions match TRBD1. CDR1 and CDR2 (germline): SGHTA, FQGTGA. CDR3 size: 15 residues. The CDR3: CASSLTGQGNTEAFF. The CDR3 DNA reads TGTGCCAGCAGCCTAACGGGACAGGGGAACACTGAAGCTTTCTTT.

This chain connects TRBV27 to TRBJ2-1; tentatively, D is TRBD2 (5 bases). Looked up from germline, CDR1 is MNHEY and CDR2 is SMNVEV (reference sequence). This CDR3 spans 13 amino acids. V shed 5 bases and J shed 0 bases, with 5 bases lying between them. CDR3 coding DNA: TGTGCCAGCAGTACTAGCTCCTACAATGAGCAGTTCTTC. Protein product: CASSTSSYNEQFF.

The J gene is TRBJ2-4, the V gene TRBV2; 8 bases line up with TRBD2. From germline, CDR1 is SNHLY and CDR2 FYNNEI. The CDR3 covers 15 residues. V dropped 8 bases and J dropped 2; count of bases not matched to a gene: 8. DNA for the CDR3: TGTGCCAGCTCCGGGACTAGGGGCTCCAAAAACATTCAGTACTTC. Its protein product is CASSGTRGSKNIQYF.

The chain combines TRBV6-4 with TRBJ1-2; D gene ambiguous. The CDR3 has 14 residues. Trimming left V 6 bases short and J 7 bases short, with 18 bases between. Germline-derived CDR1 and CDR2 are MRHNA and SNTAGT. CDR3 coding DNA: TGTGCCAGCAGATCCGGGCGGGCAGGTGGTGGCTACACCTTC. This encodes CASRSGRAGGGYTF.

This chain connects TRBV15 to TRBJ1-5; 7 bases match TRBD1. The trim removed 6 bases at V and 0 bases at J, leaving 5 bases unmatched. CDR1 and CDR2 (germline): LNHNV, YYDKDF (reference sequence). CDR3 length: 15 amino acids. As DNA, the CDR3 is TGTGCCACCAGTACAAGGGGGCCTAGCAATCAGCCCCAGCATTTT. Translation gives CATSTRGPSNQPQHF.

This chain links TRBV2 with TRBJ1-1; D is unresolved. Germline-derived CDR1 and CDR2 are SNHLY and FYNNEI. The CDR3 covers 14 residues. V was cut by 0 bases and J by 4 bases, with 9 bases left in between. DNA of the CDR3: TGTGCCAGCAGTGAAGCCACTACGTTCACTGAAGCTTTCTTT. It encodes CASSEATTFTEAFF.

V usage is TRBV10-3 and J usage is TRBJ1-1; D is possibly TRBD1 (5 bases). V lost 4 bases, J lost 1 base, and 10 bases lay in between. The CDR3 is made up of 14 amino acids. CDR1 ENHRY and CDR2 SYGVKD come from the germline V gene. Written as DNA, the CDR3 is TGTGCCATCAGTGGACAAGGGGAGAACACTGAAGCTTTCTTT. It specifies CAISGQGENTEAFF.

The DNA for the CDR3 is TGTGCCAGCAGTTACTCGACCAGCAGCGGGGGCGCCTTGCTGTCCTACGAGCAGTACTTC. Translation: CASSYSTSSGGALLSYEQYF. The chain has TRBV6-2 or TRBV6-3 and TRBJ2-7; 8 bases are a match to TRBD2. The length of the CDR3 is 20 residues. The V segment lost 0 bases and the J segment 1 base; nucleotides outside the gene matches: 17. Germline lookup yields CDR1 MNHEY and CDR2 SVGEGT.

The rearrangement joins TRBV21-1 to TRBJ2-3; the table gives TRBD2 as D, unverified against the DNA. TRBV21-1 counts as a pseudogene. The CDR3 covers 16 residues. CDR3 nucleotides: TGTGCCAGCAGCCCCCGTAGTAGCGGGGTAGCAGATACGCAGTATTTT. As protein: CASSPRSSGVADTQYF.

This clone was recorded once. The genes are TRBV6-5 and TRBJ2-6, with D possibly TRBD1 on 6 matching bases. The germline V and J ends were trimmed by 6 bases and 2 bases, with 11 bases remaining between them. CDR3 length: 15 residues. Germline CDR1 and CDR2: MNHEY and SVGAGI. The CDR3 region is CASRIYRAGANVLTF. CDR3 bases: TGTGCCAGCAGGATATACAGGGCTGGGGCCAACGTCCTGACTTTC.

The J gene is TRBJ2-7, the V gene TRBV5-1, with 7 bases aligning to TRBD2. The CDR3 runs 15 residues. Germline V gene lookup returns CDR1 SGHRS and CDR2 YFSETQ. Unmatched junction bases numbered 13, after V lost 3 bases and J lost 7 bases. The CDR3 DNA is TGCGCCAGCAGCTCTGCGGGGGTATCCGCGGAGGAGCAGTACTTC. Encoded protein: CASSSAGVSAEEQYF. Together with reference TRBV5-1 and TRBJ2-7, the CDR3 gives the full variable domain: KAGVTQTPRYLIKTRGQQVTLSCSPISGHRSVSWYQQTPGQGLQFLFEYFSETQRNKGNFPGRFSGRQFSNSRSEMNVSTLELGDSALYLCASSSAGVSAEEQYFGPGTRLTVT.

This chain uses TRBV11-2 with TRBJ1-4; TRBD1 aligns across 8 bases. This CDR3 spans 15 amino acids. The V and J ends lost 4 bases and 7 bases, in that order; junction bases with no gene match: 8. Germline CDR1 reads SGHAT; CDR2 reads FQNNGV. The CDR3 DNA reads as TGTGCCAGCAGCTCTCAGGGGGCGCGGGGTGAAAAACTGTTTTTT. This encodes CASSSQGARGEKLFF.

The chain couples TRBV7-2 to TRBJ1-3; D possibly corresponds to TRBD1 (5 bases). Germline CDR1 is SGHTA and CDR2 is FQGNSA. CDR3 length: 17 amino acids. V lost 3 bases, J lost 7 bases, and 22 bases lay in between. CDR3 sequence: CASSFVAGGTMSNTIYF. CDR3 DNA: TGTGCCAGCAGCTTCGTCGCGGGGGGGACGATGAGCAACACCATATATTTT.

V gene TRBV3-1 (or the pseudogene TRBV3-2) combines with J gene TRBJ1-3; D ambiguous. Trimming took 4 bases from V and 0 from J, leaving 10 bases between them. CDR1 LGHDT and CDR2 YNNKEL come from the germline V gene (reference sequence). The CDR3 covers 15 residues. The CDR3, as DNA: TGTGCCAGCAGCCTCTCACAGTTCTCTGGAAACACCATATATTTT. As protein: CASSLSQFSGNTIYF.